The present T cell receptor beta chain was sequenced within a study of human T cells and chemical hapten exposure. Study-wide findings and caveats: Sensitization with DPC brought no change to TCRs above 1 in 1000 in frequency.

With regard to this clonotype: Its target is not known.

MiXCR, run by TCRdb on the RACE reads, gives a single entry per CDR3 protein. Of tens of thousands of distinct CDR3 sequences in the sample, 7.5% to 9.5% were seen once. The CDR3 runs to 16 residues. V shed 5 bases and J 6 bases; nucleotides not matched to a gene: 8. Germline CDR1 SGHAT, CDR2 FQNNGV. As for time point: patch test 2, 6 weeks after DPC sensitization. Treatment given: therapeutic diphenylcyclopropenone sensitization with weekly scalp DPC. The source was whole blood, collected in connection with sensitization to the hapten diphenylcyclopropenone (DPC). This rearrangement joins TRBV11-2 to TRBJ2-3; 13 bases map to TRBD2. The source of this sequence is a woman aged 45-59 years with alopecia areata. Some clones in this sample may be carry-over from other donors' samples. The CDR3 loop is CASSAGLAGFRDTQYF. The CDR3 bases are TGTGCCAGCAGCGCGGGACTAGCGGGATTTCGCGATACGCAGTATTTT.